A selection of T cell receptor beta chains follows, all from one sample in a study of identical twins. A single record per CDR3 protein comes from TCRdb applying MiXCR to the 5' RACE reads. The data contain some 500,000 distinct CDR3 sequences, roughly a fifth of them singletons. The same specimen was also included in a second study, on T cells expressing NK-cell markers.

The source material was CD4+ T cells sorted from blood. The receptors come from a woman between 18 and 30 years old in good health. CDR3s leave out the opening cysteine and the closing phenylalanine or tryptophan.

v_call: TRBV29-1
j_call: TRBJ2-6
cdr3_aa: SVGGGSGSGANVLT

v_call: TRBV12-3/TRBV12-4
j_call: TRBJ2-7
cdr3_aa: ASSILYSYEQY

v_call: TRBV20-1
j_call: TRBJ2-1
cdr3_aa: SARDPRLAGGSYNEQF

v_call: TRBV5-1
j_call: TRBJ2-2
cdr3_aa: ASQNTGELF

v_call: TRBV6-1
j_call: TRBJ2-5
cdr3_aa: ASSPPTGTSGKERETQY

v_call: TRBV19
j_call: TRBJ2-1
cdr3_aa: ASSIATGTSDNEQF

v_call: TRBV12-3/TRBV12-4
j_call: TRBJ1-2
cdr3_aa: ASSEDRVYGYT

v_call: TRBV12-3/TRBV12-4
j_call: TRBJ2-1
cdr3_aa: ASSRLAGADNEQF

v_call: TRBV12-1
j_call: TRBJ2-7
cdr3_aa: ASGPVAGGQEEQY

v_call: TRBV12-3/TRBV12-4
j_call: TRBJ2-4
cdr3_aa: ASSGGTGGEGAKNIQY

v_call: TRBV7-9
j_call: TRBJ2-1
cdr3_aa: ASSFGTSGLNEQF

v_call: TRBV6-2/TRBV6-3
j_call: TRBJ2-1
cdr3_aa: ASSYSSKPGSRPYNEQF

v_call: TRBV2
j_call: TRBJ2-1
cdr3_aa: ARVWTPGVLNEQF

v_call: TRBV20-1
j_call: TRBJ2-5
cdr3_aa: SASSRGVSQETQY

v_call: TRBV6-1
j_call: TRBJ2-5
cdr3_aa: ASSRTGTPQETQY